This T cell receptor (beta chain) was sequenced in a study of blood T cell repertoires in COVID-19. Profiled with immunoSEQ multiplex PCR; TCRdb holds only in-frame clones, not every one. The table lists 200,000 to 250,000 clones, 86% of them singletons. The cohort comprised adults aged about 18 to 100 years residing in around 25 US areas. The source material was PBMCs or T cells enriched from blood (not recorded which). This receptor was obtained from a woman in her forties or fifties in a cohort exposed to, infected with or recovered from COVID-19 (not recorded which).

DNA for the CDR3: TGTGCCAGCAGCAAGCAAACAACAGGGATAGCCAAAAACATTCAGTACTTC. Its protein is CASSKQTTGIAKNIQYF. The chain recombines TRBV4-2 with TRBJ2-4, with a tentative D call TRBD1 (6 bases). V lost 5 bases and J 0 bases, leaving 17 bases between the germline ends. CDR3 length equals 17 residues. CDR1 and CDR2 from the germline V gene are LGHNA and YNFKEQ.